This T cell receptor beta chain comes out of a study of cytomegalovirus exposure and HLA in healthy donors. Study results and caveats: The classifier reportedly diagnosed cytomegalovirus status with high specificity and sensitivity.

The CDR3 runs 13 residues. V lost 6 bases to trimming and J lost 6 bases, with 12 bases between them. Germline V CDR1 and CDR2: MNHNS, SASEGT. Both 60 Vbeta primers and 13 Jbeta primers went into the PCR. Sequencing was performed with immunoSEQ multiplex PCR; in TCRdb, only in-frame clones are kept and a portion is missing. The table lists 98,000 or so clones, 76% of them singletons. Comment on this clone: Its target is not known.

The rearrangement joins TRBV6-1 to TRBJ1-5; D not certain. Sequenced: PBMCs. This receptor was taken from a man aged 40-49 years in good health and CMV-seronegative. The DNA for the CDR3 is TGTGCCAGCAGCGCCGGGAGCCGTCAGCCCCAGCATTTT. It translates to CASSAGSRQPQHF.